These 17 T cell receptor beta chains came from one sample sequenced in a study of CD8 T cells in ankylosing spondylitis. Study-wide points: In ankylosing spondylitis blood, a motif of several highly homologous TCR beta variants appeared characteristic.

Their specific antigens are unknown. TCRdb re-derived calls from the 5' RACE reads in MiXCR, one entry per CDR3 protein. The sample yields approximately 550,000 distinct CDR3 sequences, more than 9.5% seen once. Material: blood, either unsorted or a sorted T cell fraction (not recorded which). The receptor set was obtained from a male donor with ankylosing spondylitis.

The V and J genes are TRBV27 and TRBJ2-7; D might be TRBD1 or TRBD2, each matching 5 bases. This CDR3 spans 13 amino acids. CDR1 is MNHEY and CDR2 is SMNVEV in the germline V gene (reference sequence). V lost 5 bases, J lost 2 bases, and 10 bases lay in between. The CDR3 DNA reads TGTGCCAGCAGTATGGGACCCACCTACGAGCAGTACTTC. It codes for CASSMGPTYEQYF.

J is TRBJ1-6 and V is TRBV7-9; no firm D call. The CDR3 runs to 16 residues. Deletions cut 1 base from V and 10 bases from J, with 17 bases between. The germline V gene has CDR1 SEHNR and CDR2 FQNEAQ (reference sequence). The CDR3 region is CASSLGAGGKNSPLHF. The CDR3 coding sequence is TGTGCCAGCAGCTTAGGAGCCGGTGGGAAGAACTCACCCCTCCACTTT.

The rearrangement uses TRBV3-1 and TRBJ1-2; 7 nucleotides line up with TRBD1. Germline V gene data show CDR1 as LGHDT and CDR2 as YNNKEL (reference sequence). CDR3 length equals 12 residues. Losses at the gene ends were 4 bases for V and 7 bases for J; bases not matched to a gene: 3. The CDR3 loop is CASSLRQGGYTF. CDR3 sequence (DNA): TGTGCCAGCAGCCTTCGACAGGGTGGCTACACCTTC.

The V call is TRBV20-1, the J call TRBJ2-5; D gene unclear. V lost 6 bases and J lost 4, with 12 bases in between. CDR1 and CDR2 from the germline V gene are DFQATT and SNEGSKA (reference sequence). The CDR3 has 12 amino acids. The CDR3, as DNA: TGCAGTGCCGAGGCCCCCCCAGAGACCCAGTACTTC. This translates into CSAEAPPETQYF.

This clonotype was seen only a few times. The chain carries TRBV11-1 and TRBJ2-2; D might be TRBD2 (5 bases). This CDR3 comprises 17 residues. From germline, CDR1 is SGHAT and CDR2 FQDESV (reference sequence). The V end lost 3 bases, the J end lost 5 bases, and 19 bases lay between the germline ends. The chain's CDR3 is CASSLSGIQEGTGELFF. CDR3 in DNA: TGTGCCAGCAGCTTGTCCGGGATCCAGGAAGGTACCGGGGAGCTGTTTTTT.

The chain joins TRBV3-1 to TRBJ2-1; the match to TRBD2 covers 8 bases. CDR3 size: 12 residues. Germline V gives CDR1 LGHDT, CDR2 YNNKEL (reference sequence). V dropped 3 bases and J dropped 8; count of bases not matched to a gene: 0. CDR3 bases: TGTGCCAGCAGCCAGCGGGGGGATGAGCAGTTCTTC. Residues: CASSQRGDEQFF.

This clonotype has just a few counts. The chain has TRBV3-1 and TRBJ2-1; maybe TRBD1 (6 bases). CDR3 length: 14 amino acids. V lost 0 bases and J 8 bases, leaving 11 bases between the germline ends. Germline V gene data show CDR1 as LGHDT and CDR2 as YNNKEL (reference sequence). CDR3: CASSQDPRGYEQFF. CDR3 nucleotide sequence: TGTGCCAGCAGCCAAGACCCCAGGGGTTATGAGCAGTTCTTC.

This clonotype was seen many times. The J gene is TRBJ2-1, the V gene TRBV6-1; 11 positions agree with TRBD2. The CDR3 loop spans 15 amino acids. V lost 5 bases and J lost 4; bases outside the gene matches: 4. Germline CDR1 is MNHNS and CDR2 is SASEGT. CDR3 residues: CASSLSGRAYNEQFF. The CDR3 nucleotides read TGTGCCAGCAGTCTTAGCGGGAGGGCATACAATGAGCAGTTCTTC.

This clonotype was observed many times. This chain links TRBV7-9 with TRBJ2-6, with D perhaps TRBD1 (6 bases). With 11 bases removed from V and 3 bases from J, the gap between germline ends came to 11 bases. The CDR3 is made up of 13 amino acids. Germline V CDR1 and CDR2: SEHNR, FQNEAQ (reference sequence). The CDR3 here is CAYRAYGANVLTF. The CDR3 coding sequence is TGTGCCTACAGGGCTTATGGGGCCAACGTCCTGACTTTC.

Sample share makes this clonotype medium-sized. The gene calls are TRBV5-1 and TRBJ2-3; 8 bases match TRBD1. CDR1 SGHRS and CDR2 YFSETQ come from the germline V gene. The CDR3 contains 14 residues. V gave up 4 bases and J gave up 3 bases; unmatched junction bases: 4. CDR3 DNA: TGCGCCAGCAGCGAGCAGGGGGCGACAGATACGCAGTATTTT. It encodes CASSEQGATDTQYF.

V and J are TRBV4-1 and TRBJ1-6; D ambiguous. The germline CDR1 and CDR2 sequences are MGHRA and YSYEKL. The CDR3 extends over 14 amino acids. V lost 4 bases, J lost 9 bases, and 13 bases lay in between. Written as DNA, the CDR3 is TGCGCCAGCAGCCTCCTCCGGGCACTTTCACCCCTCCACTTT. This translates into CASSLLRALSPLHF.

The table lists this clonotype with a few counts. The gene calls are TRBV5-1 and TRBJ2-1; TRBD2 is a possible D gene (7 bases). Germline V gene data show CDR1 as SGHRS and CDR2 as YFSETQ. This CDR3 comprises 15 residues. Between the trimmed V and J ends, which lost 4 bases and 1 base, there was a span of 12 bases. The DNA for the CDR3 is TGCGCCAGCAGCGCAGGGAGGGGGTCCTACAATGAGCAGTTCTTC. It is translated as CASSAGRGSYNEQFF.

A few counts support this clonotype. The gene calls are TRBV3-1 and TRBJ1-1; no clear D gene. Germline V gene sequence: CDR1 LGHDT, CDR2 YNNKEL (reference sequence). The ends were cut back, 4 bases at V and 7 bases at J, with 13 bases in the middle. The CDR3 is 13 amino acids. Here the CDR3 DNA reads TGTGCCAGCAGCCTCACCGGGTCGGTTGAAGCTTTCTTT. Its translation is CASSLTGSVEAFF.

The chain is built from TRBV6-1 and TRBJ2-2, with D uncertain. Germline assignment: CDR1 MNHNS and CDR2 SASEGT. CDR3 length equals 16 residues. V lost 3 bases, J lost 5 bases, and 16 bases lay in between. The CDR3 protein is CASSDQSRKGTGELFF. CDR3 DNA: TGTGCCAGCAGTGACCAATCTCGAAAGGGAACCGGGGAGCTGTTTTTT.

This clonotype was seen only a few times. V gene TRBV29-1 combines with J gene TRBJ1-2, with D perhaps TRBD1 (5 bases). Germline CDR1 and CDR2: SQVTM and ANQGSEA. V lost 4 bases to trimming and J lost 5 bases, with 11 bases between them. This CDR3 has 12 amino acids. CDR3 nucleotides: TGCAGCGTTGGGCAGGGAGAATATGGCTACACCTTC. It translates to CSVGQGEYGYTF.

The rearrangement uses TRBV6-1 and TRBJ2-7, with 12 nucleotides matching TRBD2. The CDR3 has 19 residues. The germline CDR1 and CDR2 sequences are MNHNS and SASEGT. The V gene end was trimmed by 1 base and the J gene end by 2 bases; junction bases not matched to a gene: 12. CDR3 sequence: CASSEELASGRAEAYEQYV. The CDR3 nucleotides read TGTGCCAGCAGTGAAGAATTGGCTAGCGGGAGGGCCGAGGCCTACGAGCAGTACGTC.

This clonotype was detected ten times or more. The chain has TRBV12-3 or TRBV12-4 and TRBJ1-1, with a tentative D call TRBD1 (5 bases). The V end was cut by 6 bases, the J end by 4 bases, with 15 bases between. The CDR3 has 14 amino acids. CDR3 sequence reads: CASSPRTGGTEAFF. Here the CDR3 DNA reads TGTGCCAGCAGCCCTAGGACCGGGGGCACTGAAGCTTTCTTT.